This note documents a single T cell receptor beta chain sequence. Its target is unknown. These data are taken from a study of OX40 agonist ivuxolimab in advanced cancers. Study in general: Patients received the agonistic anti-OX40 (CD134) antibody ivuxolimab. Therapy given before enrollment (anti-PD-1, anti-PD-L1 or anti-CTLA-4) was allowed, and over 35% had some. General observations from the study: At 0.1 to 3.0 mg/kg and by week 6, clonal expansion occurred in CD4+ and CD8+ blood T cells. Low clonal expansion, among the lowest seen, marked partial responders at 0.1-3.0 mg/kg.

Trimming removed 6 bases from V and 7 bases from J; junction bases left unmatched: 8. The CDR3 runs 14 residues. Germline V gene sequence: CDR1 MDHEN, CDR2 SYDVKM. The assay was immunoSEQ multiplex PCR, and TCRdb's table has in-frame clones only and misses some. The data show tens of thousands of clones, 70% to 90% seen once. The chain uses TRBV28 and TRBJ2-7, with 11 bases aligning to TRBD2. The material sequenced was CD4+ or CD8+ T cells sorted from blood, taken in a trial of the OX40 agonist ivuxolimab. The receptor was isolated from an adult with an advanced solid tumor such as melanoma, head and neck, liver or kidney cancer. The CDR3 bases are TGTGCCAGCAGGAAACTAGCGGGAGCTTATGAGCAGTACTTC. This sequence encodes CASRKLAGAYEQYF.